The 9 T cell receptor beta chains listed next were all sequenced from one sample in a study of early T cells in non-severe SARS-CoV-2 infection. TCRdb re-analysed the 5' RACE reads in MiXCR, keeping a single row per CDR3 protein. The table records roughly 56,000 distinct CDR3 sequences, around 9.9% of them present only once. The specimen was whole blood. Receptor source: an adult who was a healthcare worker with PCR-confirmed SARS-CoV-2 infection or an uninfected control (not recorded which).

This clonotype was seen at least ten times. The V gene is TRBV5-1, the J gene TRBJ2-3; D gene unclear. Germline V gives CDR1 SGHRS, CDR2 YFSETQ. The CDR3 length is 11 residues. V was shortened by 6 bases and J by 6 bases, with 8 bases between the two germline ends. This chain's CDR3 is CASKSSDTQYF. The CDR3 DNA follows: TGCGCCAGCAAGAGTTCCGATACGCAGTATTTT.

The sample holds many counts of this clonotype. The rearrangement links TRBV28 to TRBJ1-1; D is undetermined. The germline V gene has CDR1 MDHEN and CDR2 SYDVKM. Deletions cut 5 bases from V and 2 bases from J, with 12 bases between. The CDR3 loop spans 14 amino acids. The CDR3 DNA reads as TGTGCCAGCAGTCCGGAAACATTTAACACTGAAGCTTTCTTT. It is translated as CASSPETFNTEAFF.

This clonotype was recorded many times. The V gene is TRBV20-1, the J gene TRBJ1-6; the D gene is possibly TRBD1 (6 bases). V was cut by 0 bases and J by 6 bases, with 24 bases left in between. The CDR3 is 19 amino acids. Germline V lookup: CDR1 DFQATT, CDR2 SNEGSKA (reference sequence). Written as DNA, the CDR3 is TGCAGTGCTAGAGATCCGATAGGGGGTGGTTTAGGGGGTAATTCACCCCTCCACTTT. Its translation: CSARDPIGGGLGGNSPLHF.

This clonotype was picked up a small number of times. CDR3 bases: TGCGCCAGCAGTGCTATTAGCGGGGGGGCCCTGGGAGATACGCAGTATTTT. This encodes CASSAISGGALGDTQYF. The chain recombines TRBV10-1 with TRBJ2-3; TRBD2 agrees at 11 bases. The CDR3 is 17 residues long. Germline lookup yields CDR1 WNHNN and CDR2 SYGVQD (reference sequence). The V gene end was trimmed by 4 bases and the J gene end by 5 bases; junction bases not matched to a gene: 11.

For the CDR3, the DNA is TGTGCCAGCAGCCAAGTGTGGGGGGACACTGAAGCTTTCTTT. Encoded protein: CASSQVWGDTEAFF. This chain connects TRBV3-1 to TRBJ1-1; the D gene is possibly TRBD1 (5 bases). From germline, CDR1 is LGHDT and CDR2 YNNKEL (reference sequence). The CDR3 length is 14 residues. The V end was cut by 1 base, the J end by 3 bases, with 9 bases between.

By frequency in the sample, this clonotype is medium-sized. V and J are TRBV6-2 or TRBV6-3 and TRBJ1-1, with D perhaps matching TRBD1 (5 bases). Between the trimmed V and J ends, which lost 6 bases and 1 base, there was a span of 12 bases. The CDR3 is 14 residues long. The germline gives CDR1 MNHEY, CDR2 SVGEGT. CDR3 DNA sequence: TGTGCCAGCAGCAGACAGATACCGAACACTGAAGCTTTCTTT. This sequence encodes CASSRQIPNTEAFF.

This clonotype appeared many times. The chain combines TRBV28 with TRBJ1-2; D is ambiguous. The CDR3 covers 18 residues. The germline V gene has CDR1 MDHEN and CDR2 SYDVKM. The V and J ends lost 6 bases and 1 base respectively, with 24 bases between them. The DNA for the CDR3 is TGTGCCAGCAGCCAGTTTACGCTCGGCGGGCACCGTAACTATGGCTACACCTTC. The encoded protein is CASSQFTLGGHRNYGYTF.

This clonotype has ten or more counts. The J gene is TRBJ2-2, the V gene TRBV7-3; 9 nucleotides match TRBD1. The CDR3 is made up of 16 amino acids. The V gene's germline CDR1 is SGHTA and CDR2 FQGTGA. V gave up 4 bases and J gave up 1 base; unmatched junction bases: 4. This CDR3 reads CASSWTGVGNTGELFF. CDR3 DNA sequence: TGTGCCAGCAGCTGGACAGGGGTCGGGAACACCGGGGAGCTGTTTTTT.

The rearrangement joins TRBV6-6 to TRBJ1-1, with a possible D match to TRBD1 (5 bases). V was cut by 5 bases and J by 6 bases, with 19 bases left in between. The V gene's germline CDR1 is MNHNY and CDR2 SVGAGI (reference sequence). This CDR3 is 15 amino acids long. The CDR3 region has the DNA TGTGCCAGCAGTCGGGACTGCCTTGGGATCCCTGAAGCTTTCTTT. It specifies CASSRDCLGIPEAFF.